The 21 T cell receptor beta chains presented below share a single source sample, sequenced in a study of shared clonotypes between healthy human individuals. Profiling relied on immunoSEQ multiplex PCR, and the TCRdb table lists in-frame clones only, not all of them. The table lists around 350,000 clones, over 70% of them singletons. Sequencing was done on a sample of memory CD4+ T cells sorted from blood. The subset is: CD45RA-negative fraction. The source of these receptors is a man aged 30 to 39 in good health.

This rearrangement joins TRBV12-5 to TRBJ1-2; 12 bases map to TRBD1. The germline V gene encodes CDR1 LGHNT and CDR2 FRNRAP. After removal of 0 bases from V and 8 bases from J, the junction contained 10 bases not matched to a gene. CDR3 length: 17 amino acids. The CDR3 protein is CASGLVIKGQGAEGYTF. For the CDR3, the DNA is TGTGCTAGTGGTTTGGTAATAAAGGGACAGGGGGCAGAGGGCTACACCTTC.

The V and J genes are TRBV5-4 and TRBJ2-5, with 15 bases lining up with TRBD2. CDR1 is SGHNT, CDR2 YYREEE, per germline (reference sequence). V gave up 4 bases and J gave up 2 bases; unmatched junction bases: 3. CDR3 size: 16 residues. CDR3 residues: CASSRGTSGRQETQYF. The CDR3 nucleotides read TGTGCCAGCAGCAGAGGGACTAGCGGGAGGCAAGAGACCCAGTACTTC.

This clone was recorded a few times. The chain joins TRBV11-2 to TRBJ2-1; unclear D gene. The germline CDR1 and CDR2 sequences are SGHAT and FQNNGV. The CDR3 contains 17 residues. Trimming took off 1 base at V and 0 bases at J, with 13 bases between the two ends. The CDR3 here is CASSLGGALSSYNEQFF. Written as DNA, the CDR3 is TGTGCCAGCAGCTTAGGTGGAGCGCTGAGCTCCTACAATGAGCAGTTCTTC.

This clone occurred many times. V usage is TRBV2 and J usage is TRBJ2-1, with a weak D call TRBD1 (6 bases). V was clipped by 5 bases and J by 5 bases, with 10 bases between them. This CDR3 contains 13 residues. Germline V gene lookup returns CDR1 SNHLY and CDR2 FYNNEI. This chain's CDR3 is CASSWGQDNEQFF. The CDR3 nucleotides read TGTGCCAGCAGTTGGGGACAAGACAATGAGCAGTTCTTC.

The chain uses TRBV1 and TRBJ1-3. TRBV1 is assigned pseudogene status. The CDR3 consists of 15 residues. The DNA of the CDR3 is TGCACCAGCAGCCAAGATAGGGACTCTGGAAACACCATATATTTT. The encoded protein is CTSSQDRDSGNTIYF.

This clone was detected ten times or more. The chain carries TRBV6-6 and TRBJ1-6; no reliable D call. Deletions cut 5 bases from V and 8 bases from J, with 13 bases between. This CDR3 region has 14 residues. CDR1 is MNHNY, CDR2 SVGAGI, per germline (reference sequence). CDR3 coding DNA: TGTGCCAGCAGTGCTAACGGGAACCATTCACCCCTCCACTTT. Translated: CASSANGNHSPLHF.

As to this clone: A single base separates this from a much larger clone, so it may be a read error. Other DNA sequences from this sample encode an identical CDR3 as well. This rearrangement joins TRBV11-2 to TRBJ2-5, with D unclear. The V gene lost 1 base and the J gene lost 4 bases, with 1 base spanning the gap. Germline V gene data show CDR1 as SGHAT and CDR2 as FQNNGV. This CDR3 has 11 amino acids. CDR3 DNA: TGTGCCAGCAGCTTAGGAGAGACCCAGTACTTC. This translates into CASSLGETQYF.

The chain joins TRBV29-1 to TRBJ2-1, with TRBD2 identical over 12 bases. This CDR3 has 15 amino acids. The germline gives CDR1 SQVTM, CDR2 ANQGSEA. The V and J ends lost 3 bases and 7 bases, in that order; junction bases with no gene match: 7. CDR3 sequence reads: CSVDFLAGGQNEQFF. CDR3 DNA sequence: TGCAGCGTTGATTTCCTAGCGGGAGGGCAGAATGAGCAGTTCTTC.

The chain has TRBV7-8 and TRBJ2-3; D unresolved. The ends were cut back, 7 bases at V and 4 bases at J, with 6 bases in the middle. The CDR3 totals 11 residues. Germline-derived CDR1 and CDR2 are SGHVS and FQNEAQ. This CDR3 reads CASTEADTQYF. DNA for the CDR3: TGTGCCAGCACTGAGGCAGATACGCAGTATTTT.

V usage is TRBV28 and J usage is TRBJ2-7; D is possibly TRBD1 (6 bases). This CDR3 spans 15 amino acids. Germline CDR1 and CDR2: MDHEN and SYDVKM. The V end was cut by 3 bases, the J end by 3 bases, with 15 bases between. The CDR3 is CASSLPGERDYEQYF. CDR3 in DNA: TGTGCCAGCAGTTTGCCAGGGGAGCGCGACTACGAGCAGTACTTC. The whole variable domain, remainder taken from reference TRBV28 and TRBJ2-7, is DVKVTQSSRYLVKRTGEKVFLECVQDMDHENMFWYRQDPGLGLRLIYFSYDVKMKEKGDIPEGYSVSREKKERFSLILESASTNQTSMYLCASSLPGERDYEQYFGPGTRLTVT.

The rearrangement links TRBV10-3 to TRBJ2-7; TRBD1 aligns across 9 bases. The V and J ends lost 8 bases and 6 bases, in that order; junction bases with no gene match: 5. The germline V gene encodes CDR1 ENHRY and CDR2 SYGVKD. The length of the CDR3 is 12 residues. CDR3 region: CAIGGQGGEQYF. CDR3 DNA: TGTGCCATCGGGGGACAGGGAGGCGAGCAGTACTTC.

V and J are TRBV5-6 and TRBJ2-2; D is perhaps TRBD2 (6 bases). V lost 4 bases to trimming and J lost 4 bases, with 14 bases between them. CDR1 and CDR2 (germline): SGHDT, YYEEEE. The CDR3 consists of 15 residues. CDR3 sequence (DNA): TGTGCCAGCAGCGATGACGGACTATTCACCGGGGAGCTGTTTTTT. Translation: CASSDDGLFTGELFF. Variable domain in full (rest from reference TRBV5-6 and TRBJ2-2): DAGVTQSPTHLIKTRGQQVTLRCSPKSGHDTVSWYQQALGQGPQFIFQYYEEEERQRGNFPDRFSGHQFPNYSSELNVNALLLGDSALYLCASSDDGLFTGELFFGEGSRLTVL.

CDR3: CASSVGGQNYEQYF. DNA of the CDR3: TGTGCCAGCAGCGTAGGAGGGCAGAACTACGAGCAGTACTTC. This chain uses TRBV9 with TRBJ2-7, with D maybe TRBD2 (5 bases). This CDR3 is 14 amino acids long. Deletions cut 0 bases from V and 3 bases from J, with 10 bases between. Germline V gene sequence: CDR1 SGDLS, CDR2 YYNGEE.

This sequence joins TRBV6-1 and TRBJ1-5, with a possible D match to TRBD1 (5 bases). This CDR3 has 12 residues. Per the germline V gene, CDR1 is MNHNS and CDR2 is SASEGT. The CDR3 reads CAGGVGNQPQHF. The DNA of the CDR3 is TGTGCGGGGGGGGTTGGCAATCAGCCCCAGCATTTT.

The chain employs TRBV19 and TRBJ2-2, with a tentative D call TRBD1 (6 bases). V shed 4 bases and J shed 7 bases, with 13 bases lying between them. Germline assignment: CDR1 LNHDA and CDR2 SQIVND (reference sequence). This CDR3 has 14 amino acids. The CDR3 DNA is TGTGCCAGTAGTAGGGAGACAGGAAACGGGGAGCTGTTTTTT. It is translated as CASSRETGNGELFF.

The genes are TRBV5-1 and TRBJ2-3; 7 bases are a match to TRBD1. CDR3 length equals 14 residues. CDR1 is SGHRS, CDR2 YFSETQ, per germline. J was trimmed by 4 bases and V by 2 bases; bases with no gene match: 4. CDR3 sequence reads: CASSFDQGADTQYF. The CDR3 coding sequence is TGCGCCAGCAGCTTCGACCAGGGGGCAGATACGCAGTATTTT.

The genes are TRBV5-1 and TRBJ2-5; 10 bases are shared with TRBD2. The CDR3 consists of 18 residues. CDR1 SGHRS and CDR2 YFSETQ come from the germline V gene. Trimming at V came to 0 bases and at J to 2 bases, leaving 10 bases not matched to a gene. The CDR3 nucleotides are TGCGCCAGCAGCTTGGTTCCAGCGGGAGGGCTGGGACAAGAGACCCAGTACTTC. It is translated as CASSLVPAGGLGQETQYF.

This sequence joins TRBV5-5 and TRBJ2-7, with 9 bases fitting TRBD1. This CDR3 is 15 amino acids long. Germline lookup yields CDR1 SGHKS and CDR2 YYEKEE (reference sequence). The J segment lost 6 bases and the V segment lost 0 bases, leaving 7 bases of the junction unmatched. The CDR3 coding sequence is TGTGCCAGCAGCTTGGTGGACAGGGGTTTTAGCGAGCAGTACTTC. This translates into CASSLVDRGFSEQYF.

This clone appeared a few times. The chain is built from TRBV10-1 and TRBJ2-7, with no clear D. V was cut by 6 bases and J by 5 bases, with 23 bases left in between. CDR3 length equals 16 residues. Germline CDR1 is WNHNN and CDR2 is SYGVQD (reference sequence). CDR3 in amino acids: CASRIIRLFSEDEQYF. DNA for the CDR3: TGCGCCAGCAGGATAATAAGGCTCTTTTCCGAGGACGAGCAGTACTTC.

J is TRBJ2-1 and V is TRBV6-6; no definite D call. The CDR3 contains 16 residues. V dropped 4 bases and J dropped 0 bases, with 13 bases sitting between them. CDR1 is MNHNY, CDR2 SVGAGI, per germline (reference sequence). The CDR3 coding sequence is TGTGCCAGCAGTTGGATTGGCGGTAGCTCCTACAATGAGCAGTTCTTC. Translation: CASSWIGGSSYNEQFF.

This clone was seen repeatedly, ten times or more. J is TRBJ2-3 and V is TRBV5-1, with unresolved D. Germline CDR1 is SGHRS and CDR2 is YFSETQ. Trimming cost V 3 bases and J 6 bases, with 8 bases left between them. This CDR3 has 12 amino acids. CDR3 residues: CASSSPPDTQYF. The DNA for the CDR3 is TGCGCCAGCAGCTCACCGCCTGATACGCAGTATTTT.